The next 11 T cell receptor beta chains were all read from a single sample in a study of T cells in Graves' hyperthyroidism and ophthalmopathy (dated by TCRdb to about 2019). Libraries were constructed by multiplex PCR. The sequencer listed for this sample is Illumina HiSeq 2000. TCR beta CDR3 regions were amplified from RNA transcripts. The first round of RT-PCR for the TCR CDR3 was performed with the HTBI primer set and the Qiagen OneStep RT-PCR kit. The raw public data were reprocessed by TCRdb itself: fastp quality trimming at Q25, MiXCR clonotype calling, in-frame beta chains only. Each record represents a unique CDR3 protein, reported with the most common genes and DNA among its rows. This sample holds hundreds of thousands of distinct CDR3 sequences; nearly 15% were observed only once. Jointly, the top ten make up roughly 19% of the sample. Sequenced material: blood. The receptors originated from a woman aged 55-75 years with Graves' ophthalmopathy.

The chain recombines TRBV5-1 with TRBJ2-6; D is unresolved. The germline V gene encodes CDR1 SGHRS and CDR2 YFSETQ. Trimming took 0 bases from V and 0 from J, leaving 10 bases between them. The CDR3 length is 17 residues. CDR3 sequence (DNA): TGCGCCAGCAGCTTGGTTGGCTTGGGCTCTGGGGCCAACGTCCTGACTTTC. It translates to CASSLVGLGSGANVLTF.

This clonotype was recorded at least ten times. The chain recombines TRBV28 with TRBJ2-5; D might be TRBD2 (6 bases). Trimming removed 2 bases from V and 5 bases from J, with 9 bases in between. Germline values: CDR1 MDHEN, CDR2 SYDVKM. This CDR3 has 13 amino acids. The CDR3 is CASSLPGGETQYF. CDR3 in DNA: TGTGCCAGCAGTTTACCTGGGGGGGAGACCCAGTACTTC.

The table lists this clonotype with a few counts. This rearrangement joins TRBV20-1 to TRBJ2-3; 10 bases map to TRBD2. Germline CDR1 reads DFQATT; CDR2 reads SNEGSKA (reference sequence). Unmatched junction bases numbered 0, after V lost 5 bases and J lost 1 base. CDR3 length: 13 residues. The CDR3 DNA follows: TGCAGTGCTGGACTAGCGGGCACAGATACGCAGTATTTT. Amino acids: CSAGLAGTDTQYF.

In this sample, this clonotype turned up many times. The rearrangement joins TRBV28 to TRBJ1-4; no definite D call. Trimming pared 3 bases from V and 5 bases from J, leaving 16 bases between. Germline V CDR1 and CDR2: MDHEN, SYDVKM. The CDR3 length is 16 residues. CDR3 residues: CASSFARTVPNEKLFF. In DNA, the CDR3 is TGTGCCAGCAGTTTTGCGAGGACCGTACCGAATGAAAAACTGTTTTTT.

This clonotype was observed a handful of times. V is TRBV28 and J is TRBJ1-5, with a weak D call TRBD1 (6 bases). The CDR3 spans 14 residues. From germline, CDR1 is MDHEN and CDR2 SYDVKM. The V end was cut by 2 bases, the J end by 6 bases, with 11 bases between. This chain's CDR3 is CASSLVQGGQPQHF. As DNA, the CDR3 is TGTGCCAGCAGTTTAGTACAGGGCGGTCAGCCCCAGCATTTT.

This clonotype was picked up many times. The gene calls are TRBV7-8 and TRBJ2-3, with 9 nucleotides matching TRBD2. The germline V gene has CDR1 SGHVS and CDR2 FQNEAQ. The V segment lost 5 bases and the J segment 6 bases; nucleotides outside the gene matches: 21. The CDR3 covers 19 residues. The CDR3 DNA reads TGTGCCAGCAGCGCAGTAGGCTATCCGGGGGACAGCGGGGGGGATACGCAGTATTTT. Its protein is CASSAVGYPGDSGGDTQYF.

This clonotype was seen repeatedly, ten times or more. The gene calls are TRBV25-1 and TRBJ1-5; 9 bases fit TRBD1. The CDR3 totals 16 residues. V trimming: 3 bases; J trimming: 6 bases; junction bases outside the gene matches: 9. Germline loops: CDR1 MGHDK, CDR2 SYGVNS. The CDR3 sequence is CASSDSAGTGTQPQHF. The CDR3 coding sequence is TGTGCCAGCAGTGACTCGGCCGGGACAGGGACTCAGCCCCAGCATTTT.

This clonotype was observed many times. The V call is TRBV27, the J call TRBJ1-2; D not resolved. The CDR3 is 12 amino acids. The germline CDR1 and CDR2 sequences are MNHEY and SMNVEV (reference sequence). V lost 5 bases and J lost 5, with 9 bases in between. The CDR3 DNA follows: TGTGCCAGCAGTATGGCAGGATATGGCTACACCTTC. Its protein is CASSMAGYGYTF.

There are many counts of this clonotype. This rearrangement joins TRBV24-1 to TRBJ1-5, with no clear D. Trimming pared 4 bases from V and 4 bases from J, leaving 7 bases between. The V gene's germline CDR1 is KGHDR and CDR2 SFDVKD. The CDR3 is 13 residues long. CDR3 sequence: CATSDHKNQPQHF. CDR3 DNA sequence: TGTGCCACCAGTGACCACAAGAATCAGCCCCAGCATTTT.

Comments on this clonotype: A junction end diverges from the germline sequence, so it may reflect a read error. This chain connects TRBV6-4 to TRBJ2-1; no firm D call. The CDR3 contains 18 residues. Germline-derived CDR1 and CDR2 are MRHNA and SNTAGT. The CDR3 nucleotides read TGTGCCGGCAGTTCGACCATAGGAGCTTCTAGGGCCCACAATGAGCAGTTCTTC. Translating gives CAGSSTIGASRAHNEQFF.

This clonotype was seen more than once but under ten times. This rearrangement joins TRBV29-1 to TRBJ2-5; 11 nucleotides agree with TRBD1. The CDR3 is 15 residues long. Germline CDR1 SQVTM, CDR2 ANQGSEA. V trimming: 6 bases; J trimming: 4 bases; junction bases outside the gene matches: 10. CDR3 nucleotides: TGCAGCGTACTCATCTCGGGACAGGGGGGAGAGACCCAGTACTTC. Its translation is CSVLISGQGGETQYF.